Listed below are T cell receptor beta chains from one sample, sequenced in a study of blood T cell repertoires in COVID-19. The table came from immunoSEQ multiplex PCR; TCRdb's copy has only in-frame clones and leaves some out. This table has some 120,000 clones, roughly four fifths appearing once. The specimen sequenced was peripheral blood. These TCRs come from a human donor in a cohort sampled during active COVID-19. Each CDR3 is given with its conserved first and last residue. D genes are given only for firm matches. Size tells how often a clone was seen (once, few, many) or the class of an expanded clone, and some rows leave it out.

>-|-|TRBJ2-7|TRBV7-9
TGTGCCAGCACCCGGGTGGGAGACTACGAGCAGTACTTC
CASTRVGDYEQYF
>-|-|TRBJ1-2|TRBV7-9
TGTGCCAGCAGCTTACAGGGCCAGAACTATGGCTACACCTTC
CASSLQGQNYGYTF
>-|-|TRBJ1-2|TRBV2
TGTGCCAGCTTGGAGGGCGGGGAATATGGCTACACCTTC
CASLEGGEYGYTF
>TRBD1|-|TRBJ1-5|TRBV28
TGTGCCAGCAGTTTGGCCGGACAGGGAGGGGACCAGCCCCAGCATTTT
CASSLAGQGGDQPQHF
>TRBD1|-|TRBJ1-6|TRBV7-2
TGTGCCAGCAGCTTCTCCGACAGGGGGAGATCACCCCTCCACTTT
CASSFSDRGRSPLHF
>TRBD2|-|TRBJ2-1|TRBV2
TGTGCCAGCAGCGATACTAGCGTCCGGGGGAGTGAGCAGTTCTTC
CASSDTSVRGSEQFF
>-|-|TRBJ2-1|TRBV12-3/TRBV12-4
TGTGCCAGCAGTTTACAGGGGTGGCATGAGCAGTTCTTC
CASSLQGWHEQFF
>-|-|TRBJ2-5|TRBV6-5
TGTGCCAGCAGTTTAGGAGACAGCCAAGGGACCCAGTACTTC
CASSLGDSQGTQYF
>-|-|TRBJ1-5|TRBV5-6
TGTGCCAGCAGCTTGCGAGAAAATCAGCCCCAGCATTTT
CASSLRENQPQHF
>TRBD1|once|TRBJ1-1|TRBV10-3
TGTGCCATCAGTGACCCGACAGGGGGCGACTTTGTGAACACTGAAGCTTTCTTT
CAISDPTGGDFVNTEAFF
>TRBD2|-|TRBJ2-1|TRBV11-2
TGTGCCAGCAGCTACGGGACTACCAATGAGCAGTTCTTC
CASSYGTTNEQFF
>-|-|TRBJ2-1|TRBV13
TGTGCCAGCAGCCACCAAATTGCGAGGTTTCATAGGGAGCAGTTCTTC
CASSHQIARFHREQFF
>-|-|TRBJ2-1|TRBV5-1
TGCGCCAGCAGCCCCCTACAGGGCCCCTACAATGAGCAGTTCTTC
CASSPLQGPYNEQFF
>-|-|TRBJ1-2|TRBV28
TGTGCCAGCAGTTTGGCAGGGTTGTATGGCTACACCTTC
CASSLAGLYGYTF
>-|-|TRBJ1-6|TRBV9
TGTGCCAGCAGCGTATCCGGCTTGACAGGTACACCCCTCCACTTT
CASSVSGLTGTPLHF
>TRBD1|-|TRBJ1-6|TRBV7-9
TGTGCCAGCAGCTCTTGGACAGGCGGAGGATCACCCCTCCACTTT
CASSSWTGGGSPLHF
>TRBD1|many|TRBJ2-7|TRBV5-1
TGCGCCAGCAGCTTCACGGGGACAGCCTACGAGCAGTACTTC
CASSFTGTAYEQYF
>-|-|TRBJ1-2|TRBV12-3/TRBV12-4
TGTGCCAGCAGTTTCTGGGGCCCCTATGGCTACACCTTC
CASSFWGPYGYTF
>-|-|TRBJ1-1|TRBV6-1
TGTGCCAGCAGTGAAGAGGGAGGGGTAGCTGAAGCTTTCTTT
CASSEEGGVAEAFF
>-|-|TRBJ2-7|TRBV2
TGTGCCAGCAGGGTGACACCGACCTACGAGCAGTACTTC
CASRVTPTYEQYF
>-|-|TRBJ2-7|TRBV6-5
TGTGCCAGCAGTTACTCGGTCGGGAGCTCCTACGAGCAGTACTTC
CASSYSVGSSYEQYF
>-|few|TRBJ1-1|TRBV10-3
TGTGCCATCAGTGTCGACAGGAACACTGAAGCTTTCTTT
CAISVDRNTEAFF
>-|-|TRBJ1-2|TRBV12-3/TRBV12-4
TGTGCCAGCAGTGGGGCAAGTGGCTACACCTTC
CASSGASGYTF
>-|-|TRBJ1-2|TRBV5-1
TGCGCCAGCAGCTCAAACAGTGGTTGGGTTAACTATGGCTACACCTTC
CASSSNSGWVNYGYTF
>TRBD1|-|TRBJ2-7|TRBV18
TGTGCCAGCTCACGGGACAGGGGCGACGAGCAGTACTTC
CASSRDRGDEQYF
>-|-|TRBJ2-5|TRBV5-6
TGTGCCAGCAGCCCCCGCGGTGGGACCCAGTACTTC
CASSPRGGTQYF
>-|few|TRBJ2-2|TRBV2
TGTGCCAGCAGTGAGAGGGACACAAGGAACACCGGGGAGCTGTTTTTT
CASSERDTRNTGELFF
>-|once|TRBJ1-5|TRBV19
TGTGCCAGTAGTCCTCGGACAGCTCGCAATCAGCCCCAGCATTTT
CASSPRTARNQPQHF
>-|-|TRBJ1-5|TRBV30
TGTGCCTGGAGTGTACGAGGGAATCAGCCCCAGCATTTT
CAWSVRGNQPQHF
>-|-|TRBJ1-6|TRBV19
TGTGCCAGTACGAGTAGCTCCTATAATTCACCCCTCCACTTT
CASTSSSYNSPLHF
>-|-|TRBJ1-2|TRBV10-1
TGCGCCAGCAGTGGATCAGGAGGCAAGAATCAGACCTTC
CASSGSGGKNQTF
>-|-|TRBJ2-7|TRBV5-1
TGCGCCAGCAGCTTCGGGGGAGCGCCTTACGAGCAGTACTTC
CASSFGGAPYEQYF
>-|-|TRBJ2-1|TRBV5-4
TGTGCCAGCAGCATCACTAGCCCCAATGAGCAGTTCTTC
CASSITSPNEQFF
>-|-|TRBJ1-2|TRBV18
TGTGCCAGCTCACCACCCAGGCGAATTAGAGGCTACACCTTC
CASSPPRRIRGYTF
>TRBD1|-|TRBJ1-5|TRBV27
TGTGCCAGCGGGATCGGACAGGGTAATCAGCCCCAGCATTTT
CASGIGQGNQPQHF
>-|-|TRBJ2-7|TRBV5-4
TGTGCCAGCAGCCGCGAGGGCTACGAGCAGTACTTC
CASSREGYEQYF
>-|-|TRBJ1-1|TRBV11-2
TGTGCCAGCAGTCGTGAGTTTGGGAACACTGAAGCTTTCTTT
CASSREFGNTEAFF
>TRBD1|-|TRBJ1-5|TRBV4-2
TGTGCCAGCAGCCAGCAACAGGGGCAGCCCCAGCATTTT
CASSQQQGQPQHF
>-|few|TRBJ2-2|TRBV5-1
TGCGCCAGCAGCTATACAACTACTACGAACACCGGGGAGCTGTTTTTT
CASSYTTTTNTGELFF
>-|-|TRBJ1-3|TRBV7-2
TGTGCCAGCAGCTTAGAGCCCTACGGGTACTCTGGAAACACCATATATTTT
CASSLEPYGYSGNTIYF
>-|many|TRBJ1-2|TRBV14
TGTGCCAGCAGCCAAGCCACCAGGGGTGGCTACACCTTC
CASSQATRGGYTF
>-|-|TRBJ2-1|TRBV15
TGTGCCACCAGCAGAGTCGCGGGGAATGAGCAGTTCTTC
CATSRVAGNEQFF
>-|-|TRBJ1-6|TRBV2
TGTGCCAGCAGGTCAGGGGTGGGGGGGAATTCACCCCTCCACTTT
CASRSGVGGNSPLHF
>TRBD2|once|TRBJ2-1|TRBV7-9
TGTGCCAGCAGCTCATTAGCGGGGGGGTCCTACAATGAGCAGTTCTTC
CASSSLAGGSYNEQFF
>-|-|TRBJ1-1|TRBV5-4
TGTGCCAGCAGCGACCCGACAGGAGTGAACACTGAAGCTTTCTTT
CASSDPTGVNTEAFF
>TRBD1|-|TRBJ2-5|TRBV3-1/TRBV3-2
TGTGCCAGCAGCCAAGACGTTTTGACAGGGATGGAGACCCAGTACTTC
CASSQDVLTGMETQYF
>-|-|TRBJ1-1|TRBV30
TGTGCCTGGGGACTGGGGGGGTACACTGAAGCTTTCTTT
CAWGLGGYTEAFF
>-|-|TRBJ1-2|TRBV24-1
TGTGCCACCAGGGAGGACAGCACGGGCTACACCTTC
CATREDSTGYTF
>-|-|TRBJ1-2|TRBV2
TGTGCCAGCAGAGCGGGGGGGAACTATGGCTACACCTTC
CASRAGGNYGYTF